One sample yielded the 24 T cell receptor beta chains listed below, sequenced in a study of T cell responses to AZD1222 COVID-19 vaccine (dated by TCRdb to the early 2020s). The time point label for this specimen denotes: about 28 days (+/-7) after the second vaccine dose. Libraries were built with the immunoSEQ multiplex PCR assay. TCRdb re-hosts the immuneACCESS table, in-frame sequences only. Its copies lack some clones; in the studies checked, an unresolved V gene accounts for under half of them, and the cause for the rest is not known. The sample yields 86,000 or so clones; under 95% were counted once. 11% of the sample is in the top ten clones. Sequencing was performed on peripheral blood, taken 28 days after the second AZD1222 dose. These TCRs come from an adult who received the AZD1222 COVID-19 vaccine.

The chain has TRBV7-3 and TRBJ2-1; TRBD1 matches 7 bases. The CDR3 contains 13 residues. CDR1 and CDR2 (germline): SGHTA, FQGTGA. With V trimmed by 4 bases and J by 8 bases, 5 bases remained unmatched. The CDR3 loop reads CASSYQTGDEQFF. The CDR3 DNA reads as TGTGCCAGCAGCTACCAAACAGGGGATGAGCAGTTCTTC.

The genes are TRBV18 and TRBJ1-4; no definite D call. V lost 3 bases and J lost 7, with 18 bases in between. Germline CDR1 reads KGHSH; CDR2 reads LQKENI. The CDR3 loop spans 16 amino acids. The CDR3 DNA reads TGTGCCAGCTCACCTCTGGCCGTCGGAGTTGGTGAAAAACTGTTTTTT. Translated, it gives CASSPLAVGVGEKLFF.

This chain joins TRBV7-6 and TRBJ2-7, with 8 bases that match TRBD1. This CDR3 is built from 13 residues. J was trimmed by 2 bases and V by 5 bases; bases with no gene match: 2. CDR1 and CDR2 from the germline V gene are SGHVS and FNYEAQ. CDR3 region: CASSTQGAYEQYF. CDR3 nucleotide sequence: TGTGCCAGCAGCACACAGGGGGCCTACGAGCAGTACTTC.

CDR3 bases: TGTGCCAGCAGCCAAACTCGGGACAGGGGAATTGCTGGCTACACCTTC. Amino acid sequence: CASSQTRDRGIAGYTF. This sequence joins TRBV11-2 and TRBJ1-2, with 10 bases aligning to TRBD1. Germline V gene data show CDR1 as SGHAT and CDR2 as FQNNGV. The CDR3 sequence is 16 residues long. V lost 5 bases to trimming and J lost 7 bases; unmatched junction nucleotides: 13.

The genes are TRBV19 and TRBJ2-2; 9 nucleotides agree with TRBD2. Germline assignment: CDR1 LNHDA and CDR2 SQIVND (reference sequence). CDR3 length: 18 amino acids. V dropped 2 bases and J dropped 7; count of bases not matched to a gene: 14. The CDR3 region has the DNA TGTGCCAGTAGTATACACCTTAAGGGGCTAGCGGGAAGCGGGGAGCTGTTTTTT. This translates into CASSIHLKGLAGSGELFF.

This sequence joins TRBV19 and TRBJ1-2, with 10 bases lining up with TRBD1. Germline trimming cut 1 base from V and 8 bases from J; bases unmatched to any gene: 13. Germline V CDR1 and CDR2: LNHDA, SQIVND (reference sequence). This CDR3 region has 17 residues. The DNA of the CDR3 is TGTGCCAGTAGTATAGTTCGGGACAGGGGCCTTCAGGGCGGCTACACCTTC. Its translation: CASSIVRDRGLQGGYTF.

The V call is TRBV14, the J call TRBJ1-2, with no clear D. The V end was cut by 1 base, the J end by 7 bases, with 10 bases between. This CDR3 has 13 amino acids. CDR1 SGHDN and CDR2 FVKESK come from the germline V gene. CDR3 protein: CASSQVFTSGYTF. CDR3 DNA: TGTGCCAGCAGCCAAGTTTTCACAAGTGGCTACACCTTC.

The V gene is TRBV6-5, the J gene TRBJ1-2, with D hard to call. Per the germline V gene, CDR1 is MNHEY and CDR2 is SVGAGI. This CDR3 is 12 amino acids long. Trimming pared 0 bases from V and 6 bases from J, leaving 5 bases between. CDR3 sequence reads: CASSYSGDGYTF. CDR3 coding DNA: TGTGCCAGCAGTTACTCCGGGGATGGCTACACCTTC.

CDR3 nucleotides: TGTGCCAGCAGTCACTTCGAGGGACAGGGGGCTCACACTGAAGCTTTCTTT. It encodes CASSHFEGQGAHTEAFF. The chain has TRBV6-4 and TRBJ1-1, with 12 bases matching TRBD1. The CDR3 has 17 residues. Germline CDR1 MRHNA, CDR2 SNTAGT. V dropped 5 bases and J dropped 3; count of bases not matched to a gene: 10.

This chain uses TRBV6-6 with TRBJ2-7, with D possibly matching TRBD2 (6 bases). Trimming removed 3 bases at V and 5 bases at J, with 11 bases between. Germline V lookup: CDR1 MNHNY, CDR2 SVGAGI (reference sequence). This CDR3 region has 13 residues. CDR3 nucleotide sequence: TGTGCCAGCAGTTATTCTGCGGGGAACGAGCAGTACTTC. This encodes CASSYSAGNEQYF.

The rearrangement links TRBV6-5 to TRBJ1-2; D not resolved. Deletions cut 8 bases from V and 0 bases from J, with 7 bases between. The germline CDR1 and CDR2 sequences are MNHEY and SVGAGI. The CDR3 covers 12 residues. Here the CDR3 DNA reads TGTGCCAGCTCCGCAGCTAACTATGGCTACACCTTC. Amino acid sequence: CASSAANYGYTF.

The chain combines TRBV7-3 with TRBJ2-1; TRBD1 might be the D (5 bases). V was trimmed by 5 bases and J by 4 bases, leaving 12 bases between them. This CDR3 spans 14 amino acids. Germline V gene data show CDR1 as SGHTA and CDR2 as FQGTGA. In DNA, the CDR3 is TGTGCCAGCAGCCCAGGGCCCCAATACAATGAGCAGTTCTTC. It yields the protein CASSPGPQYNEQFF.

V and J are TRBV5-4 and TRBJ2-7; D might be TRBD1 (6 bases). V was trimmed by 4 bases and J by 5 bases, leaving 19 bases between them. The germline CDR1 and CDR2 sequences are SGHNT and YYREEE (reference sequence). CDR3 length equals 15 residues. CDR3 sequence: CASSVEQGGVDEQYF. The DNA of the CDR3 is TGTGCCAGCAGCGTCGAACAGGGTGGGGTAGACGAGCAGTACTTC.

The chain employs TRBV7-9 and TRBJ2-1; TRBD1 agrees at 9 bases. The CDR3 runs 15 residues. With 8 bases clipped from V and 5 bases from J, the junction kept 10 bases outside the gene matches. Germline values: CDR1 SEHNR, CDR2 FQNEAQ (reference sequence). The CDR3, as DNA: TGTGCCAGCGGACGGCCGGGACAGGGACACAATGAGCAGTTCTTC. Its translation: CASGRPGQGHNEQFF.

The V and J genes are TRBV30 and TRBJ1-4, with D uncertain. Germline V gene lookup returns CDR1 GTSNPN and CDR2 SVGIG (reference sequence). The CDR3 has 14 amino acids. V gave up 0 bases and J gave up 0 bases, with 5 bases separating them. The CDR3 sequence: CAWSVGATNEKLFF. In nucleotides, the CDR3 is TGTGCCTGGAGTGTTGGCGCAACTAATGAAAAACTGTTTTTT.

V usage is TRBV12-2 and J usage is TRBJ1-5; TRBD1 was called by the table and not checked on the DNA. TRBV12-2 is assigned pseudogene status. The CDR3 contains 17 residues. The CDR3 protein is CASRLIVRDRRFLPQHF. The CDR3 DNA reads TGTGCAAGTCGCTTAATTGTACGAGACAGGCGGTTTTTGCCCCAGCATTTT.

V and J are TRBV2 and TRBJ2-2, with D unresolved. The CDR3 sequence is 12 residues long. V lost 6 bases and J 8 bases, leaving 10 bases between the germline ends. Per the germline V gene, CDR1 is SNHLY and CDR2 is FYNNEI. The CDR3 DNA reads TGTGCCAGCAGCTACTTCCCGGGGGAGCTGTTTTTT. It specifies CASSYFPGELFF.

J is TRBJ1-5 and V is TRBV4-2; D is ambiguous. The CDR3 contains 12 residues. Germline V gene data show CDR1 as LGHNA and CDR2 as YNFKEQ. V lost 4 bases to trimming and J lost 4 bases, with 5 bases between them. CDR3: CASSLLNQPQHF. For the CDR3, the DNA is TGTGCCAGCAGCCTTCTAAATCAGCCCCAGCATTTT.

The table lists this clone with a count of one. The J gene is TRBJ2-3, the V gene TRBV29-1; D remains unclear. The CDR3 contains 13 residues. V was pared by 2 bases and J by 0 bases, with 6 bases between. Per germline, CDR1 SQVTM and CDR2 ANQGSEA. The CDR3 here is CSVESNSTDTQYF. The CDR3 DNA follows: TGCAGCGTTGAATCCAACAGCACAGATACGCAGTATTTT.

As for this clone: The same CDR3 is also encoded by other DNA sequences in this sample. The CDR3, as DNA: TGCGCCAGCAGCTTGGCCGGGACAGGGGGCGATTCACCCCTCCACTTT. As protein: CASSLAGTGGDSPLHF. The genes are TRBV5-1 and TRBJ1-6, with 12 bases identical to TRBD1. Trimming removed 0 bases from V and 8 bases from J; junction bases left unmatched: 3. This CDR3 spans 16 amino acids. Germline loops: CDR1 SGHRS, CDR2 YFSETQ.

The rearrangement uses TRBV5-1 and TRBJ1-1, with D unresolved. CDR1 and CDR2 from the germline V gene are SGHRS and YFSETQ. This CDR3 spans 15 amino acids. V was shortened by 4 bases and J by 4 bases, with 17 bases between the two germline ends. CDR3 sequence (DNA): TGCGCCAGCAGCGTTGGCCCGGATTTGGGCACTGAAGCTTTCTTT. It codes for CASSVGPDLGTEAFF.

Here the CDR3 DNA reads TGTGCCAGCAGCCCTAGGAGGGACAGGGGGTATAGGGCTTTCTTT. Translation gives CASSPRRDRGYRAFF. The rearrangement joins TRBV7-8 to TRBJ1-1; 11 nucleotides line up with TRBD1. The CDR3 spans 15 residues. V gave up 5 bases and J gave up 11 bases; unmatched junction bases: 13. Per the germline V gene, CDR1 is SGHVS and CDR2 is FQNEAQ.

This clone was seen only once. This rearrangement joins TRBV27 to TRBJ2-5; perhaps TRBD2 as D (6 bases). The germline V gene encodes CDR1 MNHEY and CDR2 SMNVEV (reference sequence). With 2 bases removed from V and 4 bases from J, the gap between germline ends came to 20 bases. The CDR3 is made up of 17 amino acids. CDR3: CASSLLSRGSIRETQYF. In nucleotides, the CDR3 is TGTGCCAGCAGTTTACTTAGTCGGGGGAGTATCAGAGAGACCCAGTACTTC.

The CDR3 here is CASSEGSGANVLTF. Here the CDR3 DNA reads TGTGCCAGCAGTGAGGGTTCTGGGGCCAACGTCCTGACTTTC. This rearrangement joins TRBV6-1 to TRBJ2-6; D is ambiguous. Germline lookup yields CDR1 MNHNS and CDR2 SASEGT. This CDR3 is 14 amino acids long. V lost 3 bases and J lost 1, with 4 bases in between.